A selection of T cell receptor beta chains follows, all from one sample in a study of blood T cell repertoires in COVID-19. Clones were read by immunoSEQ multiplex PCR, and TCRdb kept only the in-frame ones, dropping some. The repertoire holds fewer than 200,000 clones, roughly 80% seen once, with around 2.7% in the top ten. Sequencing used peripheral blood. The receptors were sampled from a man between 65 and 85 years old with acute or convalescent COVID-19. The CDR3 runs from the conserved cysteine through the conserved F or W. A D gene is named only where the DNA matches it firmly. Not every row has a clone size; where given, it reads once, few, many or a size class.

v_call	d_call	j_call	clone_size	cdr3_aa	cdr3_nt
TRBV5-1	TRBD2	TRBJ2-1	NA	CASSLELAGIYNEQFF	TGCGCCAGCAGCTTGGAGCTAGCGGGGATTTACAATGAGCAGTTCTTC
TRBV7-9	NA	TRBJ2-3	NA	CASSLALQGDTQYF	TGTGCCAGCAGCTTAGCCCTACAGGGCGATACGCAGTATTTT
TRBV19	NA	TRBJ1-5	NA	CASSPQHRDIGNQPQHF	TGTGCCAGTAGTCCCCAGCACAGGGATATTGGCAATCAGCCCCAGCATTTT
TRBV27	NA	TRBJ1-1	NA	CASSFIAQGLLNTEAFF	TGTGCCAGCAGTTTTATCGCGCAGGGACTACTGAACACTGAAGCTTTCTTT
TRBV6-5	TRBD1	TRBJ1-1	NA	CASSYRQGGMNTEAFF	TGTGCCAGCAGTTACAGACAGGGGGGGATGAACACTGAAGCTTTCTTT
TRBV28	NA	TRBJ1-4	once	CASSLGQRNEKLFF	TGTGCCAGCAGTTTGGGGCAACGTAATGAAAAACTGTTTTTT
TRBV27	TRBD1	TRBJ2-3	NA	CASSRGTGGRTDTQYF	TGTGCCAGCAGTAGAGGGACAGGGGGGCGCACAGATACGCAGTATTTT
TRBV20-1	TRBD1	TRBJ1-2	NA	CSASADRGSYGYTF	TGCAGTGCTAGTGCTGACAGGGGGAGTTATGGCTACACCTTC
TRBV5-1	NA	TRBJ2-3	NA	CASSSGQGPDTQYF	TGCGCCAGCAGCTCGGGTCAGGGGCCAGATACGCAGTATTTT
TRBV7-2	TRBD1	TRBJ1-6	NA	CASRSGTGSNSPLHF	TGTGCCAGCAGATCGGGGACAGGCAGCAATTCACCCCTCCACTTT
TRBV2	TRBD2	TRBJ2-3	NA	CASSGRLAIRDTQYF	TGTGCCAGCAGTGGAAGACTAGCGATCAGAGATACGCAGTATTTT
TRBV11-3	NA	TRBJ1-1	NA	CASSSGEGRDDNTEAFF	TGTGCCAGCAGCTCCGGGGAGGGGAGGGACGATAACACTGAAGCTTTCTTT
TRBV7-9	NA	TRBJ1-1	NA	CASNRQEGTTEAFF	TGTGCCAGCAACCGACAGGAAGGTACCACTGAAGCTTTCTTT
TRBV2	TRBD1	TRBJ1-6	few	CASSARGSSPLHF	TGTGCCAGCAGTGCCAGGGGGTCTTCACCCCTCCACTTT
TRBV21-1	NA	TRBJ1-2	NA	CASSKVGSCGYTF	TGTGCCAGCAGCAAAGTGGGCAGTTGTGGCTACACCTTC
TRBV10-3	TRBD2	TRBJ2-1	NA	CAISGGLADNEQFF	TGTGCCATCAGTGGGGGACTAGCGGACAATGAGCAGTTCTTC
TRBV3-1/TRBV3-2	TRBD1	TRBJ2-2	NA	CAACRTGSVAGELFF	TGTGCCGCCTGCCGGACAGGGTCGGTCGCCGGGGAGCTGTTTTTT
TRBV29-1	TRBD1	TRBJ1-6	NA	CAGTENNSPLHF	TGCGCTGGGACAGAGAATAATTCACCCCTCCACTTT
TRBV19	TRBD1	TRBJ1-5	NA	CASTTPAGQGVQPQHF	TGTGCCAGTACCACCCCGGCGGGACAGGGGGTCCAGCCCCAGCATTTT
TRBV5-1	NA	TRBJ1-1	NA	CASRSFLSTEAFF	TGCGCCAGCAGGTCTTTTTTGAGCACTGAAGCTTTCTTT
TRBV5-4	NA	TRBJ2-1	NA	CASSFRGGLPSEQFF	TGTGCCAGCAGCTTTCGTGGAGGGCTACCTAGTGAGCAGTTCTTC
TRBV19	NA	TRBJ1-1	NA	CASSILLNTEAFF	TGTGCCAGTAGTATCCTGTTGAACACTGAAGCTTTCTTT
TRBV5-1	TRBD2	TRBJ2-5	NA	CASSLVASGGEPQYF	TGCGCCAGCAGCTTGGTTGCTAGCGGGGGGGAGCCCCAGTACTTC
TRBV18	TRBD1	TRBJ2-7	NA	CASSRSGGFYEQYF	TGTGCCAGCTCACGTTCAGGGGGCTTTTACGAGCAGTACTTC
TRBV5-1	TRBD1	TRBJ2-7	few	CASSLDGDRGEQYF	TGCGCCAGCAGCTTAGATGGGGACAGGGGGGAGCAGTACTTC
TRBV7-2	NA	TRBJ1-2	NA	CASSFDSDYGYTF	TGTGCCAGCAGCTTCGACAGCGACTATGGCTACACCTTC
TRBV6-1	NA	TRBJ2-1	NA	CASSEKGSSYNEQFF	TGTGCCAGCAGTGAAAAGGGGTCCTCCTACAATGAGCAGTTCTTC
TRBV6-4	TRBD2	TRBJ2-7	NA	CASSPTSGGYEQYF	TGTGCCAGCAGTCCGACTAGCGGGGGGTACGAGCAGTACTTC
TRBV27	TRBD2	TRBJ2-1	NA	CASSLGASGSSYNEQFF	TGTGCCAGCAGTTTAGGGGCGAGCGGGAGCTCCTACAATGAGCAGTTCTTC
TRBV27	TRBD1	TRBJ1-5	NA	CASSSFDRGVNQPQHF	TGTGCCAGCAGTTCCTTCGACAGGGGGGTCAATCAGCCCCAGCATTTT
TRBV28	NA	TRBJ1-5	once	CASTPLGASNQPQHF	TGTGCCAGCACCCCCCTAGGGGCAAGCAATCAGCCCCAGCATTTT
TRBV5-1	TRBD2	TRBJ2-5	NA	CASSLGTSGRVQETQYF	TGCGCCAGCAGCTTGGGGACTAGCGGGAGGGTTCAAGAGACCCAGTACTTC
TRBV7-6	NA	TRBJ1-4	once	CASSYDRTTNEKLFF	TGTGCCAGCAGCTACGACAGAACAACTAATGAAAAACTGTTTTTT
TRBV12-3/TRBV12-4	TRBD1	TRBJ1-2	NA	CASSPTGVRGYTF	TGTGCCAGCAGTCCCACAGGGGTTCGTGGCTACACCTTC
TRBV6-6	TRBD2	TRBJ2-7	NA	CASSYWGAGGEQYF	TGTGCCAGCAGTTACTGGGGGGCGGGGGGCGAGCAGTACTTC